These 22 T cell receptor beta chains were sequenced from one sample in a study of shared clonotypes between healthy human individuals (dated by TCRdb to the early 2020s). Libraries were made using the immunoSEQ multiplex PCR assay. This immuneACCESS table, as held by TCRdb, lists in-frame sequences with V and J called but not all clones. Of the missing ones, under half trace to an unresolved V gene in checked studies; the others have no known cause. This sample comprises about 2.4 million clones, 93% of them detected only once. About 0.38% of the sample is held by the ten biggest clonotypes. Specimen: naive CD4+ T cells from PBMCs. Per the publication, the cell subset or site label means: CD45RA+ positively selected. All receptors derive from a young man in good health. Some clones in this sample may be carry-over from other donors' samples.

The gene calls are TRBV7-7 and TRBJ2-1; 7 positions match TRBD2. CDR1 and CDR2 (germline): SSHAT, FNYEAQ (reference sequence). V was clipped by 5 bases and J by 12 bases; unmatched bases: 10. The CDR3 consists of 13 residues. CDR3 bases: TGTGCCAGCAGCCCGACTAGCTCGGGAGGGCAGTTCTTC. Its translation is CASSPTSSGGQFF.

The chain is built from TRBV2 and TRBJ1-2; D might be TRBD1 (5 bases). The CDR3 is 13 residues long. V lost 5 bases, J lost 2 bases, and 9 bases lay in between. The germline CDR1 and CDR2 sequences are SNHLY and FYNNEI. CDR3 DNA: TGTGCCAGCAGTCGTGGGGCAAACTATGGCTACACCTTC. As protein: CASSRGANYGYTF.

This clone is a singleton in its sample. The chain carries TRBV30 and TRBJ2-1, with TRBD2 identical over 12 bases. Looked up from germline, CDR1 is GTSNPN and CDR2 is SVGIG (reference sequence). V was pared by 0 bases and J by 0 bases, with 15 bases of the junction left unmatched. The length of the CDR3 is 21 residues. DNA for the CDR3: TGTGCCTGGAGTGTACCCCTGGGTCTAGCGGGAGGGTCGAGCTCCTACAATGAGCAGTTCTTC. It specifies CAWSVPLGLAGGSSSYNEQFF. Full variable domain (missing parts from reference TRBV30 and TRBJ2-1): SQTIHQWPATLVQPVGSPLSLECTVEGTSNPNLYWYRQAAGRGLQLLFYSVGIGQISSEVPQNLSASRPQDRQFILSSKKLLLSDSGFYLCAWSVPLGLAGGSSSYNEQFFGPGTRLTVL.

The CDR3: CATQLAGGIHEQFF. In DNA, the CDR3 is TGTGCCACCCAGCTAGCGGGAGGGATTCATGAGCAGTTCTTC. This chain links TRBV10-3 with TRBJ2-1; 12 bases are shared with TRBD2. Trimming took 10 bases from V and 8 from J; bases not matched to a gene: 9. There are 14 residues in the CDR3. The germline V gene has CDR1 ENHRY and CDR2 SYGVKD.

V gene TRBV2 combines with J gene TRBJ2-1; D not resolved. The germline gives CDR1 SNHLY, CDR2 FYNNEI. The V end lost 4 bases, the J end lost 7 bases, and 5 bases lay between the germline ends. This CDR3 is built from 11 residues. CDR3 nucleotide sequence: TGTGCCAGCAGTGCGGCGAATGAGCAGTTCTTC. Its translation: CASSAANEQFF.

The chain uses TRBV6-5 and TRBJ2-7; TRBD2 matches at 8 bases. In germline, CDR1 is MNHEY, CDR2 SVGAGI. The J segment lost 5 bases and the V segment lost 0 bases, leaving 6 bases of the junction unmatched. CDR3 length equals 15 residues. The CDR3 region is CASSYSSGSFDEQYF. CDR3 DNA sequence: TGTGCCAGCAGTTACTCCAGCGGGAGTTTCGACGAGCAGTACTTC.

This clone was seen once. The chain joins TRBV7-9 to TRBJ2-5; D uncertain. This CDR3 has 13 residues. The V gene's germline CDR1 is SEHNR and CDR2 FQNEAQ (reference sequence). V lost 2 bases and J 1 base, leaving 5 bases between the germline ends. CDR3 protein: CASSLLFQETQYF. The CDR3, as DNA: TGTGCCAGCAGCTTATTGTTCCAAGAGACCCAGTACTTC. The full variable domain, completed using reference TRBV7-9 and TRBJ2-5, is DTGVSQNPRHKITKRGQNVTFRCDPISEHNRLYWYRQTLGQGPEFLTYFQNEAQLEKSRLLSDRFSAERPKGSFSTLEIQRTEQGDSAMYLCASSLLFQETQYFGPGTRLLVL.

On this clone itself: The sample has other DNA sequences that encode this CDR3 too. The J gene is TRBJ2-6, the V gene TRBV11-2; D uncertain. V gave up 5 bases and J gave up 0 bases, with 5 bases separating them. CDR3 length: 14 residues. CDR1 and CDR2 (germline): SGHAT, FQNNGV. The CDR3 reads CASSRNSGANVLTF. CDR3 in DNA: TGTGCCAGCAGCCGAAACTCTGGGGCCAACGTCCTGACTTTC.

The gene calls are TRBV7-2 and TRBJ1-6, with TRBD1 identical over 9 bases. This CDR3 has 17 amino acids. V lost 5 bases and J lost 10; bases outside the gene matches: 15. Looked up from germline, CDR1 is SGHTA and CDR2 is FQGNSA. This CDR3 reads CASSRTGDRGGTSPLHF. The CDR3 bases are TGTGCCAGCAGCCGGACTGGAGACAGGGGGGGTACCTCACCCCTCCACTTT. Together with reference TRBV7-2 and TRBJ1-6, the CDR3 gives the full variable domain: GAGVSQSPSNKVTEKGKDVELRCDPISGHTALYWYRQSLGQGLEFLIYFQGNSAPDKSGLPSDRFSAERTGGSVSTLTIQRTQQEDSAVYLCASSRTGDRGGTSPLHFGNGTRLTVT.

In regard to this clone: Other DNA sequences in the same sample also yield this CDR3. The J gene is TRBJ2-5, the V gene TRBV18, with 14 bases matching TRBD2. Germline V CDR1 and CDR2: KGHSH, LQKENI. The length of the CDR3 is 15 residues. With V trimmed by 6 bases and J by 3 bases, 3 bases remained unmatched. The CDR3 bases are TGTGCCAGCTCCCCGGGACTAGCGGGGGAAGAGACCCAGTACTTC. This gives the protein CASSPGLAGEETQYF.

This chain connects TRBV7-3 to TRBJ2-6, with 7 bases lining up with TRBD1. Germline lookup yields CDR1 SGHTA and CDR2 FQGTGA. The CDR3 runs 19 residues. V lost 2 bases to trimming and J lost 0 bases; unmatched junction nucleotides: 10. The CDR3 DNA reads TGTGCCAGCAGCTTACGTCCAGGGGGTCTCCACTCTGGGGCCAACGTCCTGACTTTC. Protein: CASSLRPGGLHSGANVLTF.

This chain links TRBV18 with TRBJ2-3; D gene unclear. Germline V lookup: CDR1 KGHSH, CDR2 LQKENI. The germline V and J ends were trimmed by 3 bases and 6 bases, with 7 bases remaining between them. The CDR3 loop spans 12 amino acids. CDR3 in DNA: TGTGCCAGCTCACCGAAAGTGGATACGCAGTATTTT. Protein sequence: CASSPKVDTQYF.

V and J are TRBV5-4 and TRBJ2-3; 14 bases align to TRBD2. V gave up 4 bases and J gave up 0 bases; unmatched junction bases: 1. The CDR3 runs 16 residues. Germline V gene data show CDR1 as SGHNT and CDR2 as YYREEE (reference sequence). CDR3 sequence reads: CASSGTSGSSTDTQYF. In DNA form, the CDR3 reads TGTGCCAGCAGCGGGACTAGCGGGAGTAGCACAGATACGCAGTATTTT.

This chain uses TRBV6-5 with TRBJ2-7, with a tentative D call TRBD1 (5 bases). The CDR3 runs 14 residues. V was cut by 5 bases and J by 0 bases, with 11 bases left in between. The germline V gene has CDR1 MNHEY and CDR2 SVGAGI. The CDR3 is CASSQDIISYEQYF. The CDR3 coding sequence is TGTGCCAGCAGTCAGGACATTATCTCCTACGAGCAGTACTTC.

The gene calls are TRBV6-5 and TRBJ1-1; possible D gene TRBD1, 6 bases. In germline, CDR1 is MNHEY, CDR2 SVGAGI. This CDR3 spans 15 amino acids. Between the trimmed V and J ends, which lost 5 bases and 0 bases, there was a span of 13 bases. In DNA form, the CDR3 reads TGTGCCAGCAGTACTGTACAGGGCGTGAACACTGAAGCTTTCTTT. It yields the protein CASSTVQGVNTEAFF.

The rearrangement uses TRBV4-2 and TRBJ1-1; D is perhaps TRBD1 (5 bases). Trimming took 6 bases from V and 2 from J, leaving 10 bases between them. CDR1 LGHNA and CDR2 YNFKEQ come from the germline V gene. The CDR3 length is 13 residues. The DNA of the CDR3 is TGTGCCAGCAGTACTAGGGGAAACACTGAAGCTTTCTTT. Protein product: CASSTRGNTEAFF.

The rearrangement uses TRBV7-3 and TRBJ2-3; 7 nucleotides line up with TRBD2. After removal of 5 bases from V and 2 bases from J, the junction contained 10 bases not matched to a gene. The CDR3 has 16 residues. CDR1 and CDR2 (germline): SGHTA, FQGTGA. CDR3 DNA: TGTGCCAGCAGCGGACGGGGAGGGTTCGACACAGATACGCAGTATTTT. Protein product: CASSGRGGFDTDTQYF. Complete variable domain (other parts from reference TRBV7-3 and TRBJ2-3): GAGVSQTPSNKVTEKGKYVELRCDPISGHTALYWYRQSLGQGPEFLIYFQGTGAADDSGLPNDRFFAVRPEGSVSTLKIQRTERGDSAVYLCASSGRGGFDTDTQYFGPGTRLTVL.

The rearrangement joins TRBV11-1 to TRBJ2-7; weak D call: TRBD2 (6 bases). Trimming removed 5 bases at V and 2 bases at J, with 13 bases between. Germline assignment: CDR1 SGHAT and CDR2 FQDESV (reference sequence). The CDR3 length is 14 residues. The CDR3 DNA reads TGTGCCAGCAGCATACGGGGGAAGACCTACGAGCAGTACTTC. It translates to CASSIRGKTYEQYF.

The chain joins TRBV6-5 to TRBJ2-7; 10 bases map to TRBD2. Trimming cost V 8 bases and J 5 bases; bases outside gene matches: 12. CDR1 is MNHEY and CDR2 is SVGAGI in the germline V gene. CDR3 length: 15 residues. CDR3: CASWSRPGLAHEQYF. CDR3 sequence (DNA): TGTGCCAGCTGGAGTCGTCCGGGACTAGCGCACGAGCAGTACTTC.

The gene calls are TRBV11-3 and TRBJ2-2; no firm D call. V lost 5 bases and J 0 bases, leaving 10 bases between the germline ends. CDR1 is SGHNT and CDR2 is YENEEA in the germline V gene. The CDR3 length is 15 residues. The CDR3 DNA reads as TGTGCCAGCAGCATTCGACACGCGAACACCGGGGAGCTGTTTTTT. The encoded protein is CASSIRHANTGELFF. The full variable domain, with the rest looked up from reference TRBV11-3 and TRBJ2-2, is EAGVVQSPRYKIIEKKQPVAFWCNPISGHNTLYWYLQNLGQGPELLIRYENEEAVDDSQLPKDRFSAERLKGVDSTLKIQPAELGDSAVYLCASSIRHANTGELFFGEGSRLTVL.

The rearrangement uses TRBV2 and TRBJ1-1; D is possibly TRBD1 (6 bases). CDR3 size: 14 residues. V gave up 4 bases and J gave up 5 bases, with 14 bases separating them. The germline CDR1 and CDR2 sequences are SNHLY and FYNNEI. The CDR3 DNA follows: TGTGCCAGCAGTGGGCAGGGGAGAGGGACTGAAGCTTTCTTT. It specifies CASSGQGRGTEAFF. Supplemented by reference TRBV2 and TRBJ1-1, the full variable domain reads EPEVTQTPSHQVTQMGQEVILRCVPISNHLYFYWYRQILGQKVEFLVSFYNNEISEKSEIFDDQFSVERPDGSNFTLKIRSTKLEDSAMYFCASSGQGRGTEAFFGQGTRLTVV.

V usage is TRBV9 and J usage is TRBJ2-5, with D hard to call. Germline CDR1 SGDLS, CDR2 YYNGEE. This CDR3 is built from 14 residues. V was trimmed by 0 bases and J by 2 bases, leaving 8 bases between them. The CDR3 reads CASSVDAEQETQYF. The CDR3 DNA reads TGTGCCAGCAGCGTAGATGCAGAACAAGAGACCCAGTACTTC.